Included here is one TCR beta chain sequence, with context. Its matching antigen is unknown. These data originate in a study of CD8+ T cells in alopecia areata. Study findings and constraints: The study found higher clonality in lesional than normal scalp, especially in alopecia totalis/universalis.

Indicated treatment: oral pan-JAK inhibitor, 5-10 mg twice daily. The length of the CDR3 is 13 residues. The germline CDR1 and CDR2 sequences are SEHNR and FQNEAQ (reference sequence). Trimming shortened V by 6 bases and J by 5 bases, and 14 bases separated the two germline ends. TCR sequencing used cDNA made by reverse transcription of extracted RNA. Here immunoSEQ multiplex PCR was the method, and the copy in TCRdb shows in-frame clones only, minus some. The sample holds roughly 100,000 clones, 86% seen once. The chain couples TRBV7-9 to TRBJ2-7; D not resolved. This clonotype originated in a human donor with alopecia areata. The starting material was CD8+ T cells sorted from blood, obtained around week 30, from a patient treated with tofacitinib. CDR3 in DNA: TGTGCCAGCAGTCCTTCCACAGTGGACGAGCAGTACTTC. Its protein product is CASSPSTVDEQYF.